This T cell receptor beta chain was identified during a study of blood T cell repertoires in COVID-19. In the study overall: COVID-19 samples from acute and convalescent phases originated in the United States, Italy and Spain. Sources were T cells, B-cell-depleted T cells, or PBMCs; the material itself was cDNA or gDNA.

The CDR3 is 15 amino acids. J gave up 3 bases and V 3 bases, and 6 bases lay outside the gene matches. Germline lookup yields CDR1 SGHTA and CDR2 FQGNSA. In the original processing: Estimates of nucleated cell counts were drawn from the amplification of reference gene primers. Here immunoSEQ multiplex PCR was the method, and the copy in TCRdb shows in-frame clones only, minus some. Clone size and V and J calls were adopted from that table, with D and trimming inferred from the DNA. The table lists roughly 70,000 clones, nearly 80% of them singletons. This TCR came from a woman aged 55-70 years with acute or convalescent COVID-19. The V call is TRBV7-2, the J call TRBJ2-7; 9 bases align to TRBD1. Material: peripheral blood. The CDR3 reads CASSLSGTGNYEQYF. The CDR3 bases are TGTGCCAGCAGCTTGTCCGGGACAGGGAACTACGAGCAGTACTTC.